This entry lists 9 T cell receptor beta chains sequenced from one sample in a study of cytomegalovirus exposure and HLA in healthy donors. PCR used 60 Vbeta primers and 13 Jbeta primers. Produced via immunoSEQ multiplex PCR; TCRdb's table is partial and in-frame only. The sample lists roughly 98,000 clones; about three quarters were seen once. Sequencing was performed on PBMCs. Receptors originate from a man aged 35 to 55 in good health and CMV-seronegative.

The CDR3 nucleotides read TGTGCCAGCAGCCTATGGTCGATGTGGGGCCAGCCCCAAGAGACCCAGTACTTC. Translating it yields CASSLWSMWGQPQETQYF. V is TRBV5-6 and J is TRBJ2-5; possibly TRBD1 for D (5 bases). The CDR3 loop spans 18 amino acids. CDR1 is SGHDT and CDR2 is YYEEEE in the germline V gene. Trimming took 4 bases from V and 1 from J, leaving 23 bases between them.

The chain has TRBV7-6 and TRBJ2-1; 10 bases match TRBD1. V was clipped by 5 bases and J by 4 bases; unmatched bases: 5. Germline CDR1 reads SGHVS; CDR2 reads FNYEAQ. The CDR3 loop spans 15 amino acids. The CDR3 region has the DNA TGTGCCAGCAGCGGGGGACAGGGGCGGTACAATGAGCAGTTCTTC. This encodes CASSGGQGRYNEQFF.

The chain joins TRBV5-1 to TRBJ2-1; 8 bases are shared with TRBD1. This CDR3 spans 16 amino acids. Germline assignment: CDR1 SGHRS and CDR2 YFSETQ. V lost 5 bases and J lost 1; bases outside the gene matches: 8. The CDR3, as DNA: TGCGCCAGCAGTCAAAAAACAGGGGGGTCCTACAATGAGCAGTTCTTC. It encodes CASSQKTGGSYNEQFF.

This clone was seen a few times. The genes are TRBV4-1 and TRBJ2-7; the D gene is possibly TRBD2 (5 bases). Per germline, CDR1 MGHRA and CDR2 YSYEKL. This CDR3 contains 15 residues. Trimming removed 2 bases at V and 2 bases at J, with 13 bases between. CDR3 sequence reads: CASSQFSSGTYEQYF. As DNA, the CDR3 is TGCGCCAGCAGCCAATTTTCTTCGGGAACCTACGAGCAGTACTTC.

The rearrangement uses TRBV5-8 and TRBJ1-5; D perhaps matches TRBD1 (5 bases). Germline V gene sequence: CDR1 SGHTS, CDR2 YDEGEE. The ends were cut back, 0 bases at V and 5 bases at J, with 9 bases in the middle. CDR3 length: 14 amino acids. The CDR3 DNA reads TGTGCCAGCAGCTTGGGACAGAACCATCAGCCCCAGCATTTT. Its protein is CASSLGQNHQPQHF. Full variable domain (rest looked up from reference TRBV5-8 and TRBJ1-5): EAGVTQSPTHLIKTRGQQATLRCSPISGHTSVYWYQQALGLGLQFLLWYDEGEERNRGNFPPRFSGRQFPNYSSELNVNALELEDSALYLCASSLGQNHQPQHFGDGTRLSIL.

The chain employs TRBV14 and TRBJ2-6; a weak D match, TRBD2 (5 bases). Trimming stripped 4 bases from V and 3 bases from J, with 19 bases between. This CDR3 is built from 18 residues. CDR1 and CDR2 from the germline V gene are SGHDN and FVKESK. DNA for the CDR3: TGTGCCAGCAGCCGTGTCCGGGGTTTCGGGCTTGGGGCCAACGTCCTGACTTTC. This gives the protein CASSRVRGFGLGANVLTF.

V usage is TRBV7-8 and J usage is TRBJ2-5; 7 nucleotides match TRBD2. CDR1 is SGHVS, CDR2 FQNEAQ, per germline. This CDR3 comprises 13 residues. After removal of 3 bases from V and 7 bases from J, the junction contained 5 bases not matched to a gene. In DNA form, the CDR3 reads TGTGCCAGCAGCTTGGGGACTACGAGGACCCAGTACTTC. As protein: CASSLGTTRTQYF.

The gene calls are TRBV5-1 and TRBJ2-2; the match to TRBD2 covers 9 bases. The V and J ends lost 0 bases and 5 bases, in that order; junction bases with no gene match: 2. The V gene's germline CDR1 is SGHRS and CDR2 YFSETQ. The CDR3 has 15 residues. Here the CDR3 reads CASSLETSGTGELFF. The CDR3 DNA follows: TGCGCCAGCAGCTTGGAAACTAGCGGGACCGGGGAGCTGTTTTTT.

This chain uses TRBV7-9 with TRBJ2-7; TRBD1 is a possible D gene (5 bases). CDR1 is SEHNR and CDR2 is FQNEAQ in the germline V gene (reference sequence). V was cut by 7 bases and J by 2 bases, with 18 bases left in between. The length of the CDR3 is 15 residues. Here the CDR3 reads CASKPIGAAAYEQYF. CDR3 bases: TGTGCCAGCAAACCAATTGGGGCAGCCGCCTACGAGCAGTACTTC. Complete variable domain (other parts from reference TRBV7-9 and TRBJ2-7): DTGVSQNPRHKITKRGQNVTFRCDPISEHNRLYWYRQTLGQGPEFLTYFQNEAQLEKSRLLSDRFSAERPKGSFSTLEIQRTEQGDSAMYLCASKPIGAAAYEQYFGPGTRLTVT.